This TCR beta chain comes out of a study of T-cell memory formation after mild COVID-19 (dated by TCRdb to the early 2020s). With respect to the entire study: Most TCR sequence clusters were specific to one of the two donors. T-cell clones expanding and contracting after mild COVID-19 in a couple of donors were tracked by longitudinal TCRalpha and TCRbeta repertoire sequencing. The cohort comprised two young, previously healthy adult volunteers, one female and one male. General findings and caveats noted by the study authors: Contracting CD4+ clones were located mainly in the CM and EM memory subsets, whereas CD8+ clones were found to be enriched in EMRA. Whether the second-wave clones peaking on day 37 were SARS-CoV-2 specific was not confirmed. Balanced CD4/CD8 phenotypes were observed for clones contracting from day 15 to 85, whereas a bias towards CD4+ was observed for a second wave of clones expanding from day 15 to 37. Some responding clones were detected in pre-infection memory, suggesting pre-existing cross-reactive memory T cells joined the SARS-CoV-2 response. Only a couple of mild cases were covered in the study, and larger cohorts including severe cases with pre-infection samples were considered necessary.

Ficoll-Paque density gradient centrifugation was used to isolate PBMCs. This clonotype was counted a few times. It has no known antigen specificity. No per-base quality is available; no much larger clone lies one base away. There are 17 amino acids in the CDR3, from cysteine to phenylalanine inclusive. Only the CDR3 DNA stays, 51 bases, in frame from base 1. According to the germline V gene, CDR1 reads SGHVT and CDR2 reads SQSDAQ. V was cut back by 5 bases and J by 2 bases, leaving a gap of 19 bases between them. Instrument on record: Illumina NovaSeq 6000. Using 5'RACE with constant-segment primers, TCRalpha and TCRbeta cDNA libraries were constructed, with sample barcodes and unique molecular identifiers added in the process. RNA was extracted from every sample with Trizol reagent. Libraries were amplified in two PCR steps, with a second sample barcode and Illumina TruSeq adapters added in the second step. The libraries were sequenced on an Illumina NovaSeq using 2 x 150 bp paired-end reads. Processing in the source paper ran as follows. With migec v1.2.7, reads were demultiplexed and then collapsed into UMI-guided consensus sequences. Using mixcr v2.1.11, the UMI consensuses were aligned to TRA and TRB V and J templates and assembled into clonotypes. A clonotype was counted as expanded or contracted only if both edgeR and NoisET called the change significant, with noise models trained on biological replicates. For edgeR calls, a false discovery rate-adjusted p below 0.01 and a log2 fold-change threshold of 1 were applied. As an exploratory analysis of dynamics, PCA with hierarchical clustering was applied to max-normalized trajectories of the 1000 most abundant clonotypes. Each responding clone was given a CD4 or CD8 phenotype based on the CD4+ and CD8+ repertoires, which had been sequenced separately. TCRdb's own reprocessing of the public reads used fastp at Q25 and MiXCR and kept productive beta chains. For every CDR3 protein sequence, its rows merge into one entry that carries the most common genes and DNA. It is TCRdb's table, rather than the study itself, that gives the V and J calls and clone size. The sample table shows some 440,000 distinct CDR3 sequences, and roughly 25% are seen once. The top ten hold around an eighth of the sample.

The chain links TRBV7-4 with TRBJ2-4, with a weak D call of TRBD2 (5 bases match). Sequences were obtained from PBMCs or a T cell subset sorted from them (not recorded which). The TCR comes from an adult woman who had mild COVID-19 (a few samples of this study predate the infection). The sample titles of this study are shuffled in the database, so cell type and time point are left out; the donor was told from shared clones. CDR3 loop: CASSAPRTTRSKNIQYF. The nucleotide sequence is TGTGCCAGCAGCGCCCCTAGGACCACTAGATCCAAAAACATTCAGTACTTC.